Sequencing of this T cell receptor beta chain was carried out in a study of cytomegalovirus exposure and HLA in healthy donors. General study results and limits: Researchers reported in a later analysis that a missense DCLRE1C variant was tied to TCR beta V- and J-gene trimming.

Per the germline V gene, CDR1 is MNHEY and CDR2 is SVGAGI. V was shortened by 8 bases and J by 4 bases, with 9 bases between the two germline ends. CDR3 length equals 13 residues. Use of 60 Vbeta and 13 Jbeta primers characterized the PCR. Method: immunoSEQ multiplex PCR; TCRdb's copy keeps in-frame clones and lacks some. The data show 100,000 to 150,000 clones, approximately 75% seen once. Regarding this clone: Its antigen is as yet unknown.

Sequenced input: PBMCs. V gene TRBV6-5 combines with J gene TRBJ2-6; D is perhaps TRBD1 (6 bases). This clonotype was sampled from a male donor in good health and CMV-seronegative. The CDR3 nucleotides read TGTGCCAGCGCAGGGGACGGGGCCAACGTCCTGACTTTC. Translated, it gives CASAGDGANVLTF.